One sample yielded the 16 T cell receptor beta chains listed below, sequenced in a study of Graves' ophthalmopathy and Graves' hyperthyroidism. The authors amplified TCR beta CDR3 regions, and they did so from RNA transcripts for repertoire sequencing. First-round RT-PCR used HTBI primers; second-round multiplex PCR followed. TCRdb independently ran MiXCR on the multiplex PCR reads; one entry per CDR3 protein. Of 35,000 to 50,000 distinct CDR3 sequences detected, approximately 55% appear once; the ten largest clones hold about a quarter. The sample taken for sequencing was peripheral blood. These receptors were collected from an adult woman with stable Graves' hyperthyroidism.

CDR3 in amino acids: CASAPGGGSDKQYF. CDR3 bases: TGTGCCAGCGCACCTGGGGGCGGGAGCGACAAGCAGTATTTT. The chain employs TRBV4-2 and TRBJ2-3, with D perhaps TRBD2 (7 bases). There are 14 residues in the CDR3. CDR1 is LGHNA and CDR2 is YNFKEQ in the germline V gene. The V and J ends lost 8 bases and 11 bases respectively, with 23 bases between them.

The rearrangement links TRBV5-1 to TRBJ1-5; TRBD1 aligns across 8 bases. The CDR3 runs to 14 residues. V was clipped by 6 bases and J by 5 bases; unmatched bases: 7. Germline V gene sequence: CDR1 SGHRS, CDR2 YFSETQ. CDR3 nucleotides: TGCGCCAGCACCCGGGAGGACAGGGATCAGCCCCAGCATTTT. It yields the protein CASTREDRDQPQHF.

This clonotype was seen many times. V and J are TRBV5-1 and TRBJ2-6; D possibly uses TRBD1 or TRBD2 (5 bases each). Germline CDR1 SGHRS, CDR2 YFSETQ. Trimming took off 0 bases at V and 4 bases at J, with 8 bases between the two ends. The CDR3 runs to 15 residues. CDR3 bases: TGCGCCAGCAGCTTGGCGGGGCCGGGGGCCAACGTCCTGACTTTC. This sequence encodes CASSLAGPGANVLTF.

This clonotype was detected ten times or more. The gene calls are TRBV12-3 or TRBV12-4 and TRBJ2-7; 14 positions agree with TRBD2. The V segment lost 6 bases and the J segment 6 bases; nucleotides outside the gene matches: 7. The CDR3 totals 15 residues. CDR3 sequence (DNA): TGTGCCAGCAGGGAGGGACTAGCGGGAGCTATCGAGCAGTACTTC. Translation: CASREGLAGAIEQYF.

The chain combines TRBV11-3 with TRBJ2-7; tentatively, D is TRBD2 (5 bases). Trimming took off 3 bases at V and 4 bases at J, with 16 bases between the two ends. The CDR3 consists of 15 residues. Germline loops: CDR1 SGHNT, CDR2 YENEEA. CDR3 region: CASSFRTGPQYEQYF. CDR3 bases: TGTGCCAGCAGCTTCCGGACTGGACCCCAATACGAGCAGTACTTC.

This clonotype occurred many times. The chain links TRBV6-5 to TRBJ2-7, with a weak D call TRBD1 (6 bases). With 0 bases removed from V and 3 bases from J, the gap between germline ends came to 15 bases. The CDR3 contains 16 residues. CDR1 and CDR2 (germline): MNHEY, SVGAGI. The chain's CDR3 is CASSYSRGYASYEQYF. DNA of the CDR3: TGTGCCAGCAGTTACTCGAGGGGGTACGCGAGCTACGAGCAGTACTTC.

Comments on this clonotype: The junction departs from germline at one end; a sequencing error may be responsible. V and J are TRBV19 and TRBJ1-1; D is uncertain. This CDR3 comprises 14 residues. Looked up from germline, CDR1 is LNHDA and CDR2 is SQIVND (reference sequence). The CDR3, as DNA: TGCGCCAGTAGTATACGGGTCGTGAACACTGAAGCTTTCTTT. It encodes CASSIRVVNTEAFF. Complete variable domain (other parts from reference TRBV19 and TRBJ1-1): DGGITQSPKYLFRKEGQNVTLSCEQNLNHDAMYWYRQDPGQGLRLIYYSQIVNDFQKGDIAEGYSVSREKKESFPLTVTSAQKNPTAFYLCASSIRVVNTEAFFGQGTRLTVV.

This clonotype was counted at least ten times. The rearrangement joins TRBV30 to TRBJ2-7; no definite D call. The germline V and J ends were trimmed by 2 bases and 2 bases, with 13 bases remaining between them. Germline V lookup: CDR1 GTSNPN, CDR2 SVGIG (reference sequence). This CDR3 spans 14 amino acids. The CDR3 here is CAWSIAAFPYEQYF. The CDR3 bases are TGTGCCTGGAGTATCGCCGCGTTCCCCTACGAGCAGTACTTC.

J is TRBJ1-1 and V is TRBV29-1, with D perhaps TRBD1 (5 bases). The CDR3 has 13 residues. The V gene's germline CDR1 is SQVTM and CDR2 ANQGSEA. The V end was cut by 7 bases, the J end by 2 bases, with 14 bases between. CDR3 sequence: CSDGGLLNTEAFF. CDR3 in DNA: TGCAGCGACGGGGGACTTCTTAACACTGAAGCTTTCTTT.

The rearrangement links TRBV25-1 to TRBJ1-1, with a possible D match to TRBD1 (6 bases). Trimming pared 5 bases from V and 3 bases from J, leaving 10 bases between. Per the germline V gene, CDR1 is MGHDK and CDR2 is SYGVNS. This CDR3 spans 13 amino acids. Here the CDR3 reads CASSYHRDTEAFF. The DNA for the CDR3 is TGTGCCAGCAGTTATCACAGGGACACTGAAGCTTTCTTT.

This clonotype has only a few counts. The rearrangement joins TRBV7-8 to TRBJ2-5; TRBD2 matches 10 bases. This CDR3 is 17 amino acids long. Losses at the gene ends were 1 base for V and 1 base for J; bases not matched to a gene: 6. Per germline, CDR1 SGHVS and CDR2 FQNEAQ. CDR3 loop: CASSLVASGRPQETQYF. The CDR3 nucleotides are TGTGCCAGCAGCTTAGTCGCTAGCGGGAGACCCCAAGAGACCCAGTACTTC. The variable domain in full, with the rest retrieved from reference TRBV7-8 and TRBJ2-5, is GAGVSQSPRYKVAKRGQDVALRCDPISGHVSLFWYQQALGQGPEFLTYFQNEAQLDKSGLPSDRFFAERPEGSVSTLKIQRTQQEDSAVYLCASSLVASGRPQETQYFGPGTRLLVL.

In this sample, this clonotype turned up many times. The chain employs TRBV12-3 or TRBV12-4 and TRBJ1-5; D uncertain. The V and J ends lost 2 bases and 7 bases respectively, with 12 bases between them. The CDR3 sequence is 14 residues long. CDR3 residues: CASSLLGFGQPQHF. Written as DNA, the CDR3 is TGTGCCAGCAGTTTATTGGGCTTCGGGCAGCCCCAGCATTTT.

This clonotype was seen repeatedly, ten times or more. V and J are TRBV7-3 and TRBJ2-6; D remains ambiguous. Germline-derived CDR1 and CDR2 are SGHTA and FQGTGA. V lost 5 bases, J lost 1 base, and 15 bases lay in between. The CDR3 is 17 amino acids. The CDR3 reads CASSPYPVPSGANVLTF. The CDR3 DNA follows: TGTGCCAGCAGCCCGTACCCCGTACCTTCTGGGGCCAACGTCCTGACTTTC. Full variable domain (outside the CDR3, taken from reference TRBV7-3 and TRBJ2-6): GAGVSQTPSNKVTEKGKYVELRCDPISGHTALYWYRQSLGQGPEFLIYFQGTGAADDSGLPNDRFFAVRPEGSVSTLKIQRTERGDSAVYLCASSPYPVPSGANVLTFGAGSRLTVL.

The rearrangement links TRBV29-1 to TRBJ1-5; TRBD1 might be the D (5 bases). The V and J ends lost 4 bases and 4 bases respectively, with 11 bases between them. This CDR3 has 13 residues. Germline V CDR1 and CDR2: SQVTM, ANQGSEA. CDR3 DNA sequence: TGCAGCGTTGCGACAGAGATAAATCAGCCCCAGCATTTT. Protein product: CSVATEINQPQHF.

This clonotype appeared many times. The rearrangement links TRBV11-2 to TRBJ2-3, with 12 bases that match TRBD2. Losses at the gene ends were 5 bases for V and 3 bases for J; bases not matched to a gene: 6. This CDR3 region has 16 residues. Per the germline V gene, CDR1 is SGHAT and CDR2 is FQNNGV. The CDR3 reads CASSTTSGRGTDTQYF. For the CDR3, the DNA is TGTGCCAGCAGCACGACTAGCGGGAGAGGAACAGATACGCAGTATTTT. Full variable domain (outside the CDR3, taken from reference TRBV11-2 and TRBJ2-3): EAGVAQSPRYKIIEKRQSVAFWCNPISGHATLYWYQQILGQGPKLLIQFQNNGVVDDSQLPKDRFSAERLKGVDSTLKIQPAKLEDSAVYLCASSTTSGRGTDTQYFGPGTRLTVL.

In this sample, this clonotype turned up many times. The chain uses TRBV29-1 and TRBJ2-5, with D perhaps matching TRBD2 (5 bases). CDR3 length: 13 residues. The V end lost 1 base, the J end lost 0 bases, and 6 bases lay between the germline ends. Germline-derived CDR1 and CDR2 are SQVTM and ANQGSEA. The CDR3 sequence: CSVEGGYQETQYF. The CDR3 coding sequence is TGCAGCGTTGAAGGCGGGTACCAAGAGACCCAGTACTTC. The whole variable domain, remainder taken from reference TRBV29-1 and TRBJ2-5, is SAVISQKPSRDICQRGTSLTIQCQVDSQVTMMFWYRQQPGQSLTLIATANQGSEATYESGFVIDKFPISRPNLTFSTLTVSNMSPEDSSIYLCSVEGGYQETQYFGPGTRLLVL.